This entry concerns a single TCR beta chain. In the authors' methods: Amplification with reference gene primers provided the estimates of nucleated cell counts. Generated by immunoSEQ multiplex PCR, the TCRdb table keeps only in-frame clones and is missing some. V, J and clone size were drawn from that table, and D and trimming were deduced from the DNA. The sample carries about 220,000 clones, 65% to 85% recorded once. The data originate from a study of blood T cell repertoires in COVID-19. Study in general: COVID-19 samples, acute and convalescent, were from the United States, Italy and Spain. PBMCs, B-cell-depleted T cells, or T cells were the source of the cDNA or gDNA that made up the material.

The CDR3 runs 15 residues. Trimming shortened V by 1 base and J by 4 bases, and 8 bases separated the two germline ends. Germline lookup yields CDR1 SEHNR and CDR2 FQNEAQ (reference sequence). Sequenced input: peripheral blood. The sequence derives from a woman aged 30 to 39 who had recovered from COVID-19. The rearrangement links TRBV7-9 to TRBJ1-6; D is undetermined. The CDR3 region is CASSLESGYNSPLHF. The CDR3 region has the DNA TGTGCCAGCAGCTTAGAATCGGGGTATAATTCACCCCTCCACTTT.